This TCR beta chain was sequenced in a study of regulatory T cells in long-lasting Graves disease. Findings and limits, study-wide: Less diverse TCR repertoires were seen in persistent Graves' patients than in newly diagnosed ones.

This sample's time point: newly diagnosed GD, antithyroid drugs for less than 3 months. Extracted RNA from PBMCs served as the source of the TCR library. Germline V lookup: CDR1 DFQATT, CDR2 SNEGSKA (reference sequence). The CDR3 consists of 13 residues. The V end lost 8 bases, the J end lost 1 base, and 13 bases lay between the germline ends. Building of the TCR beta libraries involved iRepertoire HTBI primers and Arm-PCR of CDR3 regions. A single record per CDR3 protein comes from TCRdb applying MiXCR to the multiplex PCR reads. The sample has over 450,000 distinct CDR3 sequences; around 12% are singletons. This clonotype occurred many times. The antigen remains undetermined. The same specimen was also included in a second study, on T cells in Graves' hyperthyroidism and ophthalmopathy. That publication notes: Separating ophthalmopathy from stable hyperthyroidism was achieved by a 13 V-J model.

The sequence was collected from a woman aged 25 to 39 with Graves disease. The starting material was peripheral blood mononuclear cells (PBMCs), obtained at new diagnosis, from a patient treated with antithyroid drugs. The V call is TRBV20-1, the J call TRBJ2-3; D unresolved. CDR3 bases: TGCAGTACATACGACGGTCGCACAGATACGCAGTATTTT. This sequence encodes CSTYDGRTDTQYF.